Listed below are T cell receptor beta chains from one sample, sequenced in a study of cytomegalovirus exposure and HLA in healthy donors. The assay was immunoSEQ multiplex PCR, and TCRdb's table has in-frame clones only and misses some. This table has more than 200,000 clones, 82% appearing once. The sample comprised PBMCs. Receptor source: a man aged 40-50 years in good health and CMV-seropositive. The conserved cysteine and the conserved F or W are not part of the CDR3 here. Fields, in order: J gene, clone size, V gene, CDR3 protein. Clone size appears in some rows only: once, few, many, or a class for an expanded clone.

TRBJ2-1 few TRBV11-3 ASSLDLAGRYYNEQF
TRBJ2-3 - TRBV19 ASRSGDLTDTQY
TRBJ2-5 few TRBV7-9 ASSPSGEQETQY
TRBJ1-4 - TRBV6-5 ASNKQGATNEKLF
TRBJ2-3 - TRBV6-6 ASSRDSSTDTQY
- - TRBV6-1 ATGLAVYEQY
TRBJ2-1 - TRBV7-3 ASSSRLAGWDEQF
TRBJ1-2 - TRBV29-1 SVVGDRDGYGYT
TRBJ1-2 few TRBV5-6 ASRPDRLLYGYT
TRBJ2-3 few TRBV1 TSSSPNPGGPEDTQY
TRBJ1-1 - TRBV4-1 ASSPGGDPGEAF
TRBJ1-1 - TRBV5-1 ASSWDSMNTEAF
TRBJ1-5 - TRBV19 ASSMRGYQPQH
TRBJ1-4 - TRBV6-1 ASSERRGQGVKLF
TRBJ2-7 - TRBV27 ASSQGLYEQY
TRBJ1-5 - TRBV2 ASSDPPGGASNQPQH
TRBJ1-5 - TRBV28 ASILTGTASYQPQH
TRBJ1-1 - TRBV6-5 ASSPYHGDTEAF
TRBJ2-3 - TRBV7-2 ASSLGPLLVSGKADTQY
TRBJ2-5 - TRBV7-9 ASSLTQAETQY
TRBJ1-1 - TRBV30 AWRGRGNTEAF
TRBJ2-1 - TRBV6-1 ASSATGTSGSYNEQF
TRBJ1-1 - TRBV11-3 ASSLGQENTEAF
TRBJ2-3 - TRBV9 ASSVVGGSDTQY
TRBJ2-1 - TRBV10-3 AIWTGGVMDEQF
TRBJ2-5 - TRBV11-2 ASSQPGGSPQETQY
TRBJ2-2 - TRBV14 ASSQEWGPHTGELF
TRBJ2-7 - TRBV9 ASSPRPGQGLYEQY
TRBJ1-1 - TRBV6-5 ASSLATGGPEAF
TRBJ2-7 - TRBV9 ASTSVAASPEQY
TRBJ2-5 once TRBV15 ATSREPGETQY
TRBJ1-5 - TRBV6-1 ASSAGRLGVAPQH
TRBJ2-3 - TRBV29-1 SVGLATSTDTQY
TRBJ2-5 - TRBV4-2 ASSQVWETSKETQY
TRBJ2-1 - TRBV20-1 SAEQYNEQF
TRBJ1-1 once TRBV19 ASSSWAEGTEAF
TRBJ2-1 few TRBV6-5 ASSSFGEQF
TRBJ1-1 - TRBV7-5 SRSNRDRGVTIDTEAF
TRBJ1-1 - TRBV27 AAGEEWNTEAF
TRBJ2-1 - TRBV29-1 SARGQGAQYNEQF
TRBJ1-1 - TRBV5-6 ASSLGGVNTEAF
TRBJ1-1 - TRBV19 ASIPGGTPNTEAF
TRBJ2-5 - TRBV6-1 ASSEAAQRRETQY
TRBJ2-1 - TRBV9 ASSPLIGSYNEQF
TRBJ1-1 once TRBV5-4 ASSLVGTGGEAF
TRBJ2-7 few TRBV5-5 ASSLGTGAYEQY
TRBJ2-5 - TRBV6-6 ASLGRETQY
TRBJ2-5 - TRBV7-7 ASSRDRGQETQY
TRBJ1-2 - TRBV18 ASSPQSLSISYT